This entry lists 14 T cell receptor beta chains sequenced from one sample in a study of Graves' ophthalmopathy and Graves' hyperthyroidism. Amplification targeted the TCR beta CDR3 regions, with RNA transcripts as the source material. HTBI primers primed a first-round RT-PCR, and a second-round multiplex PCR followed. TCRdb fed the multiplex PCR reads into MiXCR, producing one record per CDR3 protein. The data contain some 520,000 distinct CDR3 sequences, over 13% of them singletons. The sample taken for sequencing was blood. The receptor set was obtained from a woman in her thirties with Graves' ophthalmopathy.

The DNA of the CDR3 is TGCGCCAGCAGCTTGGGGGCCATTTACCAAGAGACCCAGTACTTC. This gives the protein CASSLGAIYQETQYF. This chain connects TRBV5-1 to TRBJ2-5, with D hard to call. Deletions cut 0 bases from V and 0 bases from J, with 9 bases between. Germline lookup yields CDR1 SGHRS and CDR2 YFSETQ. The CDR3 has 15 residues.

This clonotype showed up many times. This chain links TRBV28 with TRBJ2-2; 10 bases agree with TRBD2. The J segment lost 1 base and the V segment lost 3 bases, leaving 2 bases of the junction unmatched. From germline, CDR1 is MDHEN and CDR2 SYDVKM. This CDR3 has 16 residues. In DNA form, the CDR3 reads TGTGCCAGCAGTTTCTCTAGCGGGGGGAACACCGGGGAGCTGTTTTTT. Its protein product is CASSFSSGGNTGELFF.

This clonotype was detected only a few times. The chain couples TRBV18 to TRBJ1-6; unclear D gene. CDR1 and CDR2 from the germline V gene are KGHSH and LQKENI. This CDR3 is 18 amino acids long. V lost 3 bases, J lost 0 bases, and 15 bases lay in between. This CDR3 is CASSPRSGVGSYNSPLHF. CDR3 sequence (DNA): TGTGCCAGCTCACCCCGGAGTGGGGTTGGCTCCTATAATTCACCCCTCCACTTT.

This clonotype was found many times. The gene calls are TRBV27 and TRBJ2-7; 7 nucleotides line up with TRBD1. V shed 5 bases, J shed 2 bases, and the junction held 3 bases outside the gene matches. There are 13 residues in the CDR3. The germline gives CDR1 MNHEY, CDR2 SMNVEV (reference sequence). CDR3 DNA sequence: TGTGCCAGCAGTCGACAGGGAGCCTACGAGCAGTACTTC. This encodes CASSRQGAYEQYF.

This clonotype was picked up many times. The chain is built from TRBV5-4 and TRBJ2-7; TRBD2 aligns across 8 bases. The CDR3 has 16 residues. Unmatched junction bases numbered 13, after V lost 4 bases and J lost 4 bases. The germline gives CDR1 SGHNT, CDR2 YYREEE (reference sequence). CDR3: CASSPKAGTRSYEQYF. The CDR3 coding sequence is TGTGCCAGCAGCCCAAAGGCCGGGACTAGATCGTACGAGCAGTACTTC.

This clonotype turned up a few times. The chain links TRBV4-1 to TRBJ2-7; D is possibly TRBD1 or TRBD2 (5 bases each). From germline, CDR1 is MGHRA and CDR2 YSYEKL. V shed 4 bases and J shed 2 bases, with 9 bases lying between them. The CDR3 contains 13 residues. The CDR3 coding sequence is TGCGCCAGCAGCCGGGACGCAGCCTACGAGCAGTACTTC. This sequence encodes CASSRDAAYEQYF.

This clonotype was seen repeatedly, ten times or more. The gene calls are TRBV29-1 and TRBJ1-1; D possibly corresponds to TRBD1 (5 bases). CDR3 length equals 14 residues. V was shortened by 3 bases and J by 0 bases, with 11 bases between the two germline ends. The V gene's germline CDR1 is SQVTM and CDR2 ANQGSEA. The CDR3 bases are TGCAGCGTTGATCAGGGAGGATTGAACACTGAAGCTTTCTTT. It specifies CSVDQGGLNTEAFF.

This clonotype was detected only a few times. Just one base apart from a much larger clone, this may be a read error. The gene calls are TRBV12-3 or TRBV12-4 and TRBJ1-2, with D unclear. The V gene lost 2 bases and the J gene lost 3 bases, with 7 bases spanning the gap. CDR3 length: 13 amino acids. This chain's CDR3 is CASSLQVDYGYTF. Here the CDR3 DNA reads TGTGCCAGCAGTTTACAGGTAGACTATGGCTACACCTTC.

This clonotype was seen repeatedly, ten times or more. This chain connects TRBV27 to TRBJ2-7; D may be TRBD2 (5 bases). CDR1 and CDR2 from the germline V gene are MNHEY and SMNVEV (reference sequence). Trimming took 0 bases from V and 2 from J, leaving 11 bases between them. CDR3 length: 15 residues. CDR3 residues: CASSLSRGSPYEQYF. Written as DNA, the CDR3 is TGTGCCAGCAGTTTATCGAGAGGGTCTCCCTACGAGCAGTACTTC.

The chain carries TRBV18 and TRBJ1-1; unclear D gene. The CDR3 extends over 13 amino acids. V lost 4 bases to trimming and J lost 1 base, with 7 bases between them. Germline CDR1 and CDR2: KGHSH and LQKENI. DNA for the CDR3: TGTGCCAGCTCACGTCAGAGGAACACTGAAGCTTTCTTT. It translates to CASSRQRNTEAFF.

In its sample, this clonotype was seen many times. In nucleotides, the CDR3 is TGTGCCAGCAGTTACGAGGTTATCACCTCGGGGACCCAGTACTTC. It specifies CASSYEVITSGTQYF. The rearrangement uses TRBV6-2 or TRBV6-3 and TRBJ2-5; no firm D call. V was pared by 2 bases and J by 7 bases, with 17 bases between. The CDR3 is 15 amino acids. From germline, CDR1 is MNHEY and CDR2 SVGEGT.

This clonotype was seen ten or more times. The V call is TRBV4-1, the J call TRBJ1-2, with 7 bases aligning to TRBD1. The CDR3 totals 15 residues. Germline CDR1 MGHRA, CDR2 YSYEKL. After removal of 1 base from V and 3 bases from J, the junction contained 5 bases not matched to a gene. CDR3 coding DNA: TGCGCCAGCAGCCAAGCAGACAGGGCGGACTATGGCTACACCTTC. It is translated as CASSQADRADYGYTF.

This clonotype has a count of ten or more. The rearrangement links TRBV20-1 to TRBJ1-6; 7 nucleotides line up with TRBD1. This CDR3 has 15 residues. CDR1 DFQATT and CDR2 SNEGSKA come from the germline V gene (reference sequence). The V segment lost 3 bases and the J segment 9 bases; nucleotides outside the gene matches: 11. The CDR3 spells CSASSSTGYLSPLHF. CDR3 DNA sequence: TGCAGTGCTAGTTCATCGACAGGGTATCTTTCACCCCTCCACTTT.

The sample holds many counts of this clonotype. The chain is built from TRBV7-3 and TRBJ1-2, with TRBD1 matching over 7 bases. The germline gives CDR1 SGHTA, CDR2 FQGTGA. V gave up 6 bases and J gave up 1 base; unmatched junction bases: 8. CDR3 length equals 15 residues. DNA of the CDR3: TGTGCCAGCAGGCCGAAGGGGGCGCATAACTATGGCTACACCTTC. It yields the protein CASRPKGAHNYGYTF.